The rows below give T cell receptor beta chains drawn from one sample of a study of early T cells in non-severe SARS-CoV-2 infection. TCRdb fed the 5' RACE reads into MiXCR, producing one record per CDR3 protein. The table records fewer than 40,000 distinct CDR3 sequences, 7% to 7.5% of them present only once. The sample in question was whole blood, obtained at baseline. These TCRs come from an adult who was a healthcare worker with PCR-confirmed SARS-CoV-2 infection or an uninfected control (not recorded which). The CDR3 runs from the conserved cysteine through the conserved F or W. A D gene is named only where the DNA matches it firmly. Size is stated for part of the rows, as once, few or many counts, or as a class when the clone is expanded.

v_gene	d_gene	abundance	j_gene	CDR3aa	CDR3nt
TRBV7-2	TRBD2	many	TRBJ2-7	CASSTSGSGSYEQYF	TGTGCCAGCAGCACCAGCGGGAGTGGGTCCTACGAGCAGTACTTC
TRBV9	.	many	TRBJ1-2	CASSVDSNYGYTF	TGTGCCAGCAGCGTAGACTCTAACTATGGCTACACCTTC
TRBV4-3	.	.	TRBJ1-4	CASSQVRQLGEKLFF	TGCGCCAGCAGCCAAGTTAGGCAGTTGGGGGAAAAACTGTTTTTT
TRBV12-3/TRBV12-4	.	few	TRBJ2-4	CASSLLSTGSSWGKNIQYF	TGTGCCAGCAGTTTATTGAGTACAGGGTCTAGTTGGGGCAAAAACATTCAGTACTTC
TRBV29-1	TRBD2	many	TRBJ2-5	CSVDGPSGQETQYF	TGCAGCGTTGATGGGCCTAGCGGCCAAGAGACCCAGTACTTC
TRBV6-4	TRBD2	few	TRBJ2-1	CASLRTSTCSTPNNEQFF	TGTGCCAGCCTCCGGACTAGCACCTGTTCGACCCCAAACAATGAGCAGTTCTTC
TRBV20-1	TRBD1	many	TRBJ1-5	CSASQGQPNQPQHF	TGCAGTGCATCACAGGGACAGCCGAATCAGCCCCAGCATTTT
TRBV13	.	many	TRBJ1-3	CASSSPVLAISPF	TGTGCCAGCAGCTCACCAGTTTTGGCTATTTCCCCTTTT
TRBV4-3	.	few	TRBJ2-1	CASSQFLNNEQFF	TGCGCCAGCAGCCAATTTCTGAACAATGAGCAGTTCTTC
TRBV29-1	TRBD1	many	TRBJ2-3	CSVPRQGPSTDTQYF	TGCAGCGTTCCAAGACAGGGGCCCAGCACAGATACGCAGTATTTT
TRBV5-1	.	.	TRBJ2-5	CASSLGTSETQYF	TGCGCCAGCAGCTTAGGGACATCAGAGACCCAGTACTTC
TRBV4-3	.	.	TRBJ2-6	CASSTDWANVLTF	TGCGCCAGCAGCACTGATTGGGCCAACGTCCTGACTTTC
TRBV7-7	.	few	TRBJ1-1	CASSKDTNTEAFF	TGTGCTAGCAGCAAGGACACGAACACTGAAGCTTTCTTT
TRBV7-2	TRBD2	few	TRBJ2-3	CASSRTSGSTDTQYF	TGTGCCAGCAGCCGGACTAGCGGGAGCACAGATACGCAGTATTTT